Following are 14 T cell receptor beta chains from one sample sequenced in a study of T cells after yellow fever vaccination. TCRdb re-derived calls from the 5' RACE reads in MiXCR, one entry per CDR3 protein. The sample records some 390,000 distinct CDR3 sequences, roughly a sixth being singletons. Sequenced material: PBMCs, taken before the yellow fever booster vaccination. The source is a man between 18 and 35 years old who received the YFV17D yellow fever vaccine.

The sample holds a few counts of this clonotype. The chain is built from TRBV6-6 and TRBJ2-7; no firm D call. The CDR3 totals 12 residues. Trimming took 3 bases from V and 2 from J, leaving 5 bases between them. Per the germline V gene, CDR1 is MNHNY and CDR2 is SVGAGI (reference sequence). The CDR3 region has the DNA TGTGCCAGCAGTTATGGGACCTACGAGCAGTACTTC. It is translated as CASSYGTYEQYF.

This clonotype has just a few counts. The V and J genes are TRBV12-3 or TRBV12-4 and TRBJ2-6; TRBD2 is a possible D gene (6 bases). The CDR3 loop spans 16 amino acids. V shed 5 bases and J shed 0 bases, with 11 bases lying between them. The CDR3 nucleotides are TGTGCCAGCAGTCCCGGGGACTTCTCTGGGGCCAACGTCCTGACTTTC. This sequence encodes CASSPGDFSGANVLTF.

The chain couples TRBV7-9 to TRBJ1-3; D unresolved. The CDR3 is made up of 12 amino acids. Per the germline V gene, CDR1 is SEHNR and CDR2 is FQNEAQ (reference sequence). Between the trimmed V and J ends, which lost 5 bases and 4 bases, there was a span of 6 bases. In DNA form, the CDR3 reads TGTGCCAGCAGCCCCCTCGGAAACACCATATATTTT. Protein product: CASSPLGNTIYF.

A few counts support this clonotype. The junction differs from germline at one of its ends, possibly a read error. The V gene is TRBV6-5, the J gene TRBJ2-1; no reliable D call. This CDR3 comprises 14 residues. The germline V gene has CDR1 MNHEY and CDR2 SVGAGI. The CDR3 reads CASSYLGSSNEQFF. The DNA for the CDR3 is TGTGCCAGCAGTTACCTTGGGTCCTCCAATGAGCAGTTCTTC.

The CDR3 here is CASSLWWDANTGELFF. The CDR3 nucleotides are TGCGCCAGCAGCTTGTGGTGGGACGCGAACACCGGGGAGCTGTTTTTT. The chain combines TRBV5-1 with TRBJ2-2, with D perhaps given as TRBD1 or TRBD2 (5 bases each). V lost 1 base and J 0 bases, leaving 10 bases between the germline ends. The CDR3 sequence is 16 residues long. Germline values: CDR1 SGHRS, CDR2 YFSETQ.

This clonotype was observed a few times. The chain couples TRBV7-9 to TRBJ2-2; TRBD2 matches 8 bases. This CDR3 spans 19 amino acids. Trimming cost V 4 bases and J 2 bases; bases outside gene matches: 15. From germline, CDR1 is SEHNR and CDR2 FQNEAQ (reference sequence). The CDR3 here is CASSSNSGGAAPNTGELFF. DNA of the CDR3: TGTGCCAGCAGCTCAAACTCCGGGGGGGCGGCCCCAAACACCGGGGAGCTGTTTTTT.

In this sample, this clonotype turned up a few times. The chain carries TRBV4-1 and TRBJ1-1, with 7 bases that match TRBD1. This CDR3 is 15 amino acids long. Germline loops: CDR1 MGHRA, CDR2 YSYEKL. J was trimmed by 0 bases and V by 3 bases; bases with no gene match: 4. The CDR3 DNA sequence: TGCGCCAGCAGCCAGCGGGACAGAATGAACACTGAAGCTTTCTTT. Translating gives CASSQRDRMNTEAFF.

V and J are TRBV24-1 and TRBJ2-7; D remains unclear. Germline CDR1 KGHDR, CDR2 SFDVKD. V lost 5 bases, J lost 6 bases, and 16 bases lay in between. CDR3 length: 14 residues. CDR3 sequence reads: CATSVGGPDLEQYV. For the CDR3, the DNA is TGTGCCACCAGTGTCGGTGGACCCGACCTCGAGCAGTACGTC.

The rearrangement joins TRBV27 to TRBJ2-5; no clear D. The V gene lost 4 bases and the J gene lost 5 bases, with 11 bases spanning the gap. Germline CDR1 MNHEY, CDR2 SMNVEV (reference sequence). This CDR3 contains 13 residues. Written as DNA, the CDR3 is TGTGCCAGCAGTTCAATCCCGCGGGAGACCCAGTACTTC. This codes for CASSSIPRETQYF.

A few counts support this clonotype. The chain carries TRBV12-3 or TRBV12-4 and TRBJ2-7; tentatively, D is TRBD1 (5 bases). The CDR3 is 14 residues long. Between the trimmed V and J ends, which lost 1 base and 2 bases, there was a span of 9 bases. CDR3 DNA: TGTGCCAGCAGTTTAGAGGGGTCTCCCTACGAGCAGTACTTC. Encoded protein: CASSLEGSPYEQYF.

V gene TRBV4-3 combines with J gene TRBJ2-1, with D unclear. The germline gives CDR1 LGHNA, CDR2 YSLEER. V lost 0 bases, J lost 0 bases, and 6 bases lay in between. The CDR3 is 15 amino acids. The CDR3 spells CASSQDVGSYNEQFF. CDR3 nucleotides: TGCGCCAGCAGCCAAGATGTGGGCTCCTACAATGAGCAGTTCTTC.

This clonotype has only a few counts. The chain links TRBV12-3 or TRBV12-4 to TRBJ1-6; no clear D gene. CDR3 size: 13 residues. Trimming pared 3 bases from V and 10 bases from J, leaving 10 bases between. The CDR3 loop reads CASSLVVRSPLHF. DNA for the CDR3: TGTGCCAGCAGTTTGGTAGTGCGGTCACCCCTCCACTTT.

The CDR3: CATSSGGGAFYEQFF. The CDR3 region has the DNA TGTGCCACCAGCAGCGGCGGGGGGGCCTTCTATGAGCAGTTCTTC. This chain links TRBV15 with TRBJ2-1; 9 bases are shared with TRBD2. V dropped 3 bases and J dropped 8; count of bases not matched to a gene: 8. This CDR3 is built from 15 residues. The germline CDR1 and CDR2 sequences are LNHNV and YYDKDF (reference sequence).

This clonotype was counted ten times or more. The J gene is TRBJ2-5, the V gene TRBV27; D gene uncertain. Germline V gives CDR1 MNHEY, CDR2 SMNVEV (reference sequence). This CDR3 spans 14 amino acids. V was cut by 4 bases and J by 4 bases, with 13 bases left in between. The CDR3 region has the DNA TGTGCCAGCAGTTCCCCGGCGAGCCTAGAGACCCAGTACTTC. Protein product: CASSSPASLETQYF.